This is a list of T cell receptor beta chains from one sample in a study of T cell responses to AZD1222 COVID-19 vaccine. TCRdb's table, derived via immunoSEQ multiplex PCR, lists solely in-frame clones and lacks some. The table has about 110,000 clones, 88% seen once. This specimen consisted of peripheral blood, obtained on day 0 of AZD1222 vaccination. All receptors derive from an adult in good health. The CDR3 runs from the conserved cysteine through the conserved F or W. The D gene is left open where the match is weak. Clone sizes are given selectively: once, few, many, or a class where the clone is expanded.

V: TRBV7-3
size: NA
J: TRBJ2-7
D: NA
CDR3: CASSLSPADYEQYF
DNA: TGTGCCAGCAGCTTATCCCCCGCTGACTACGAGCAGTACTTC

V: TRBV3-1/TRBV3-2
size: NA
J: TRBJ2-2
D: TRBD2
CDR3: CASSHSLAGHTGELFF
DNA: TGTGCCAGCAGCCATAGTCTAGCGGGACATACCGGGGAGCTGTTTTTT

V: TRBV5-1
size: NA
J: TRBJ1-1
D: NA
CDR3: CASSPGGSRNTEAFF
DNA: TGCGCCAGCAGCCCGGGGGGGTCTCGTAACACTGAAGCTTTCTTT

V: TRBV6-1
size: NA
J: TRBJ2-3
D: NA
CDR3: CASSEPGASTDTQYF
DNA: TGTGCCAGCAGTGAGCCTGGTGCTAGCACAGATACGCAGTATTTT

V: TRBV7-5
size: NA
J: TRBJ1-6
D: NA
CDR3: CVRTREGKDSPLHF
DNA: TGTGTCAGAACCCGGGAGGGGAAGGATTCACCCCTCCACTTT

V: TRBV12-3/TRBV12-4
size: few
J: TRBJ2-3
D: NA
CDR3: CASSLVDTQYF
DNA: TGTGCCAGCAGTTTAGTAGATACGCAGTATTTT

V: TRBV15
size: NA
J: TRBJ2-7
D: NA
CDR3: CATSRGSFAAEQYF
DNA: TGTGCCACCAGCAGAGGGTCCTTCGCCGCCGAGCAGTACTTC

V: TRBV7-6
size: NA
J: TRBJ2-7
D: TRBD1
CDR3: CASSLGTGSYEQYF
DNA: TGTGCCAGCAGCTTAGGGACAGGGAGCTACGAGCAGTACTTC

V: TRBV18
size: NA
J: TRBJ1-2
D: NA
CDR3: CASSPPGRETNYGYTF
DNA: TGTGCCAGCTCACCCCCGGGCAGGGAAACTAACTATGGCTACACCTTC

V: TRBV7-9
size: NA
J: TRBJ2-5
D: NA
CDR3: CASSLGSGQETQYF
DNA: TGTGCCAGCAGCTTAGGTAGCGGTCAAGAGACCCAGTACTTC

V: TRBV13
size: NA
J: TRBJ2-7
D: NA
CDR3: CASSDSREGSYEQYF
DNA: TGTGCCAGCAGCGATAGCAGGGAAGGTTCCTACGAGCAGTACTTC

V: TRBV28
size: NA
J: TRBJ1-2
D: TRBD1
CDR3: CASKLSDRGRNGYTF
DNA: TGTGCCAGCAAACTTTCCGACAGGGGGCGAAATGGCTACACCTTC

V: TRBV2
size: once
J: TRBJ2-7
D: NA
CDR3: CASSGLTGGLAGASYEQYF
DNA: TGTGCCAGCAGTGGGCTGACAGGGGGCCTAGCGGGAGCTTCCTACGAGCAGTACTTC

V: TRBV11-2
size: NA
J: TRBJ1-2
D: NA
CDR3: CASSLDRNSGYTF
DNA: TGTGCCAGCAGCTTAGATAGGAACTCTGGCTACACCTTC

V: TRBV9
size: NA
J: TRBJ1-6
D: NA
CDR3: CASSAGPSPESSPLHF
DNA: TGTGCCAGCAGCGCCGGACCCTCCCCGGAAAGTTCACCCCTCCACTTT

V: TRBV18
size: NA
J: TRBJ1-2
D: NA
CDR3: CASSPKGRGYTF
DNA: TGTGCCAGCTCACCCAAGGGACGCGGCTACACCTTC

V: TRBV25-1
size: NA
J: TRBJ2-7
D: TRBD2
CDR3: CASSESGTSGSYEQYF
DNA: TGTGCCAGCAGTGAATCCGGGACTAGCGGGAGCTACGAGCAGTACTTC

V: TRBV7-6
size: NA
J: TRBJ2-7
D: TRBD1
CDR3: CASSSLTRGPGEQYF
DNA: TGTGCCAGCAGCTCCCTAACCAGGGGGCCTGGCGAGCAGTACTTC

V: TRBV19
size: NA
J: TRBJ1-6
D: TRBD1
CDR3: CASSMTGGHSPLHF
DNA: TGTGCCAGTAGTATGACAGGGGGCCATTCACCCCTCCACTTT

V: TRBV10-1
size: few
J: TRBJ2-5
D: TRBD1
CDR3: CASGLGQGQETQYF
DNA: TGCGCCAGCGGACTAGGACAGGGGCAAGAGACCCAGTACTTC

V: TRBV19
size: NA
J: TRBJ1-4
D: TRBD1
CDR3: CASSKDRGNEKLFF
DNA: TGTGCCAGTAGCAAAGACAGGGGTAATGAAAAACTGTTTTTT

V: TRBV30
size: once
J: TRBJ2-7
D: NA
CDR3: CAWTLEGLVYEQYF
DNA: TGTGCCTGGACCCTCGAGGGGTTAGTCTACGAGCAGTACTTC

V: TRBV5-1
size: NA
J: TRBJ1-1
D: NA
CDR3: CASSSDGQTEAFF
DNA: TGCGCCAGCAGCTCTGACGGGCAAACTGAAGCTTTCTTT

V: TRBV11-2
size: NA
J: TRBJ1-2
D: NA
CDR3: CASSLGPEGSYTF
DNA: TGTGCCAGCAGCTTAGGACCGGAGGGCAGCTACACCTTC

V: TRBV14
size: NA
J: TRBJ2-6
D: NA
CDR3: CASSFQGGLGANVLTF
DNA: TGTGCCAGCAGCTTTCAGGGGGGCCTTGGGGCCAACGTCCTGACTTTC

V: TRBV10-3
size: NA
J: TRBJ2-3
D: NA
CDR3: CAISGGVADTQYF
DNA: TGTGCCATCAGTGGAGGGGTAGCAGATACGCAGTATTTT

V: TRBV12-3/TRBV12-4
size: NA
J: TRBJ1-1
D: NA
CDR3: CASGRLNTEAFF
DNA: TGTGCCAGCGGGCGATTGAACACTGAAGCTTTCTTT

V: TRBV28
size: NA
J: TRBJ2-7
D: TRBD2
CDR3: CASSLIAGGSYEQYF
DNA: TGTGCCAGCAGTTTAATAGCGGGAGGCAGCTACGAGCAGTACTTC

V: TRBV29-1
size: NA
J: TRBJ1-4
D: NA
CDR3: CSAFTNEKLFF
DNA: TGCAGCGCCTTCACTAATGAAAAACTGTTTTTT

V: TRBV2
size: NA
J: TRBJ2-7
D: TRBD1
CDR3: CASSEAPGTGKYEQYF
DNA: TGTGCCAGCAGTGAAGCCCCCGGGACAGGGAAATACGAGCAGTACTTC

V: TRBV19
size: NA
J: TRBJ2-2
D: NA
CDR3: CASSTSRNTGELFF
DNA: TGTGCCAGTAGTACCTCAAGAAACACCGGGGAGCTGTTTTTT

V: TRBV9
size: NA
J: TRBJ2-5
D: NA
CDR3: CASSVEEGAETQYF
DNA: TGTGCCAGCAGCGTAGAGGAGGGAGCAGAGACCCAGTACTTC

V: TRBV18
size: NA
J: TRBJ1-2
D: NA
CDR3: CASSPYTDSRGYTF
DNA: TGTGCCAGCTCACCATACACGGACAGTCGTGGCTACACCTTC

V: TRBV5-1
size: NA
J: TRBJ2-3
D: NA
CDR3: CASSLVGDTQYF
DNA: TGCGCCAGCAGCTTGGTTGGAGATACGCAGTATTTT

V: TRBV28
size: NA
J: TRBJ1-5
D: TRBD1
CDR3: CASSPRQGGQPQHF
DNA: TGTGCCAGCAGTCCCCGACAGGGCGGGCAGCCCCAGCATTTT

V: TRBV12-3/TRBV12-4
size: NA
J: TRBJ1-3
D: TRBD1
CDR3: CASSDRVRNTIYF
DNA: TGTGCCAGCAGCGACAGGGTCAGAAACACCATATATTTT

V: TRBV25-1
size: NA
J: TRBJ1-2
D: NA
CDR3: CASSELGGSGYTF
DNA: TGTGCCAGCAGTGAATTAGGGGGGTCGGGCTACACCTTC

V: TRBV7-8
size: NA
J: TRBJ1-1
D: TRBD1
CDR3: CASSLQGQGGTEAFF
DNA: TGTGCCAGCAGCTTACAGGGACAGGGGGGGACTGAAGCTTTCTTT

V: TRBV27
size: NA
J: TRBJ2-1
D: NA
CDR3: CASRDFWENEQFF
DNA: TGTGCCAGCAGGGATTTCTGGGAGAATGAGCAGTTCTTC

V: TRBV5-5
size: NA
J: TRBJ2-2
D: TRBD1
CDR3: CASRTKQGIDTGELFF
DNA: TGTGCCAGCAGAACCAAACAGGGGATCGACACCGGGGAGCTGTTTTTT

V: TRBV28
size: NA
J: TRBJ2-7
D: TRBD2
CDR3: CASSASGTYEQYF
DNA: TGTGCCAGCAGTGCTAGCGGGACCTACGAGCAGTACTTC